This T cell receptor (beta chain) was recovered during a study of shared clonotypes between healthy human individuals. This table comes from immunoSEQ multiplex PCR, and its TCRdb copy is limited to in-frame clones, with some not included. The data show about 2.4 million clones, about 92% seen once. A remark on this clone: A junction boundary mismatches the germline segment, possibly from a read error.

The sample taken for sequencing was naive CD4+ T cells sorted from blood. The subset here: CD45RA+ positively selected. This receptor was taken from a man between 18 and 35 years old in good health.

The CDR3 sequence: CASSFGLAGGPRETQYF. The CDR3 DNA is TGTGCTAGCAGCTTCGGGCTAGCGGGGGGGCCTCGGGAGACCCAGTACTTC. V usage is TRBV7-7 and J usage is TRBJ2-5, with TRBD2 matching over 12 bases. The CDR3 contains 17 residues. Germline-derived CDR1 and CDR2 are SSHAT and FNYEAQ (reference sequence).